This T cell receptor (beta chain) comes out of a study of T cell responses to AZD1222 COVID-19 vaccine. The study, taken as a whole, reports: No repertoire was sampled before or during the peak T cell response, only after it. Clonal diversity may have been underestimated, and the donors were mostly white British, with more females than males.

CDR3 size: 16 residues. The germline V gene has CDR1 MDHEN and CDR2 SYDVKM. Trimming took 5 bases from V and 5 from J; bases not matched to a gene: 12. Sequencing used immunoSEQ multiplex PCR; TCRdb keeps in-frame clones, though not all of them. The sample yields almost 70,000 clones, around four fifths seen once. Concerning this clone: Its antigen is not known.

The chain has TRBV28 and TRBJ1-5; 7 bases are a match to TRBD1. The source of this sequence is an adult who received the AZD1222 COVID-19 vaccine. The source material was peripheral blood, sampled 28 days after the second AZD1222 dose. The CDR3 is CASSRPPGQSHQPQHF. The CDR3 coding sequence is TGTGCCAGCAGTCGTCCACCGGGACAGTCACATCAGCCCCAGCATTTT.